This T cell receptor (beta chain) was sequenced in a study of shared clonotypes between healthy human individuals. For the study at large: Three CD4 naive, three CD4 memory, two CD8 naive and one CD8 memory plate were used per donor.

The germline V gene has CDR1 LNHDA and CDR2 SQIVND (reference sequence). The CDR3 loop spans 14 amino acids. Assay used: immunoSEQ multiplex PCR; TCRdb lists only in-frame clones, some missing. The sample shows roughly 550,000 clones, around 95% of them seen only once. As defined, naive CD8 cells were CD45RO-negative and positively selected for CCR7, with terminally differentiated effector memory CD45RA+ cells excluded. The genes are TRBV19 and TRBJ2-5, with 7 nucleotides matching TRBD2. The DNA end favors TRBJ2-7, so the J call may be wrong. The source is a woman in her twenties or thirties in good health. The specimen sequenced was naive CD8+ T cells sorted from blood. The DNA of the CDR3 is TGTGCCAGTAGTGCAGCTGGACTAGTCTACGAGCAGTACTTC. Encoded protein: CASSAAGLVYEQYF.